The clone carrying this T cell receptor (beta chain) has at least ten counts. Antigen specificity is unknown. This specimen belongs to a study of early T cells in non-severe SARS-CoV-2 infection. The wider study: Sequencing input comprised bulk RNA from unsorted whole blood; chain pairing was not available.

With 1 base removed from V and 4 bases from J, the gap between germline ends came to 10 bases. CDR1 is MGHRA and CDR2 is YSYEKL in the germline V gene. This CDR3 is 14 amino acids long. Individual cDNA molecules were tagged with unique molecular identifiers. Each CDR3 protein gets one entry after TCRdb re-called the 5' RACE reads with MiXCR. The data show 15,000 to 20,000 distinct CDR3 sequences, 5.9% seen once. Study findings and constraints: Matching results from VDJdb favored anti-spike CD8 responses, leaving private and CD4 specificities undetected.

The receptor was derived from an adult who was a healthcare worker with PCR-confirmed SARS-CoV-2 infection or an uninfected control (not recorded which). The chain recombines TRBV4-1 with TRBJ1-1; no clear D gene. Sequencing was carried out using whole blood. The CDR3 here is CASSQGELGTEAFF. CDR3 coding DNA: TGCGCCAGCAGCCAAGGCGAGTTAGGCACTGAAGCTTTCTTT.